These T cell receptor beta chains were read from a single sample in a study of beta chain features in type 1 diabetes. The repertoire was sequenced with immunoSEQ multiplex PCR; TCRdb's copy has only in-frame clones and lacks some. The data show 250,000 to 300,000 clones, roughly 24% seen once. Sequencing was performed on naive CD4+ T cells from blood. Receptors originate from a woman in her twenties or thirties with type 1 diabetes. Each CDR3 is given with its conserved first and last residue. Each record gives: V gene, D gene, clone size, J gene, CDR3 length, CDR3 protein, CDR3 DNA. A D gene is named only where the DNA matches it firmly. Clone size is not always given. Where it is, it says once, few, many or a class for expanded clones.

TRBV28	TRBD2	few	TRBJ2-7	16	CASSLAASGRAHEQYF	TGTGCCAGCAGTTTAGCGGCTAGCGGGAGGGCCCACGAGCAGTACTTC
TRBV18	NA	NA	TRBJ2-7	14	CASSPQGETYEQYF	TGTGCCAGCTCACCACAGGGGGAGACTTACGAGCAGTACTTC
TRBV18	TRBD2	NA	TRBJ2-1	11	CASSEREGSFF	TGTGCCAGCTCCGAGCGGGAGGGCTCTTTCTTC
TRBV29-1	NA	NA	TRBJ2-7	12	CSGVTRFYEQYF	TGCAGCGGCGTGACGCGGTTCTACGAGCAGTACTTC
TRBV6-5	NA	few	TRBJ1-5	12	CASSSPRGPQHF	TGTGCCAGCAGTTCTCCCAGAGGGCCCCAGCATTTT
TRBV7-9	TRBD2	NA	TRBJ2-1	17	CASSLVWTSGDYNEQFF	TGTGCCAGCAGCTTAGTGTGGACTAGCGGAGACTACAATGAGCAGTTCTTC
TRBV27	NA	few	TRBJ2-3	14	CASSSRASTDTQYF	TGTGCCAGCAGTTCGAGGGCTAGCACAGATACGCAGTATTTT
TRBV9	NA	few	TRBJ1-1	16	CASSVAPTGLNTEAFF	TGTGCCAGCAGCGTAGCCCCGACAGGACTGAACACTGAAGCTTTCTTT
TRBV30	NA	NA	TRBJ2-6	16	CAWSVLGLSGANVLTF	TGTGCCTGGAGTGTACTAGGGCTTTCTGGGGCCAACGTCCTGACTTTC
TRBV6-5	NA	few	TRBJ2-1	12	CASRSTGNEQFF	TGTGCCAGCAGATCTACAGGGAATGAGCAGTTCTTC
TRBV18	NA	NA	TRBJ1-2	12	CASSRQNYGYTF	TGTGCCAGCTCAAGACAGAACTATGGCTACACCTTC
TRBV5-1	NA	NA	TRBJ2-2	13	CASSFNVPGELFF	TGCGCCAGCAGCTTCAATGTCCCCGGGGAGCTGTTTTTT
TRBV2	TRBD1	NA	TRBJ1-1	15	CASSRTGAPNTEAFF	TGTGCCAGCAGTAGGACAGGGGCCCCGAACACTGAAGCTTTCTTT
TRBV11-2	TRBD2	NA	TRBJ2-1	17	CASSLAIRTSGNNEQFF	TGTGCCAGCAGCTTAGCGATCCGGACTAGCGGGAACAATGAGCAGTTCTTC
TRBV7-8	TRBD1	few	TRBJ1-5	14	CASSLEAGGQPQHF	TGTGCCAGCAGCTTAGAGGCAGGGGGACAGCCCCAGCATTTT
TRBV21-1	NA	NA	TRBJ2-3	18	CASSTCVPGLAHTDTQYF	TGTGCCAGCAGCACCTGTGTACCGGGACTAGCGCACACAGATACGCAGTATTTT
TRBV29-1	NA	NA	TRBJ2-7	13	CSVEVRGSYEQYF	TGCAGCGTTGAGGTCAGGGGATCCTACGAGCAGTACTTC
TRBV4-1	TRBD2	NA	TRBJ2-5	17	CASSLGGGRALRETQYF	TGCGCCAGCAGCCTAGGCGGCGGGAGGGCCCTCCGAGAGACCCAGTACTTC
TRBV9	NA	NA	TRBJ1-3	14	CASTSGGSGNTIYF	TGTGCCAGCACCTCGGGGGGCTCTGGAAACACCATATATTTT
TRBV7-3	TRBD2	few	TRBJ2-1	15	CASSVSGLAYNEQFF	TGTGCCAGCAGCGTATCGGGACTAGCCTACAATGAGCAGTTCTTC
TRBV18	TRBD2	few	TRBJ2-7	15	CASSPALTSNHEQYF	TGTGCCAGCTCACCAGCCTTGACTAGCAACCACGAGCAGTACTTC
TRBV29-1	NA	NA	TRBJ2-2	13	CSADTSNTGELFF	TGCAGCGCGGACACTTCGAACACCGGGGAGCTGTTTTTT
TRBV7-9	NA	few	TRBJ2-7	14	CASSLPTGSYEQYF	TGTGCCAGCAGCTTACCCACGGGTTCCTACGAGCAGTACTTC